The present TCR beta chain was sequenced within a study of OX40 agonist ivuxolimab in advanced cancers. Overall study context: Patients were given ivuxolimab, an antibody that agonizes OX40 (CD134). Prior therapy, whether anti-PD-1, anti-PD-L1 or anti-CTLA-4, was allowed, and roughly 44% had some. Whole-study findings and limits: Doses of 0.1 to 3.0 mg/kg were accompanied by clonal expansion of CD4+ and CD8+ blood T cells by week 6. Several nonresponders also turned out to have low normalized T-cell clonal expansion.

This CDR3 comprises 13 residues. Between the trimmed V and J ends, which lost 4 bases and 3 bases, there was a span of 10 bases. Per the germline V gene, CDR1 is SGHTS and CDR2 is YDEGEE. Concerning this clone itself: Its target is not known.

Generated by immunoSEQ multiplex PCR, the TCRdb table keeps only in-frame clones and is missing some. The sample yields about 58,000 clones, over 80% seen once. Sequencing was performed on CD4+ or CD8+ T cells sorted from blood, taken in a trial of the OX40 agonist ivuxolimab. The clonotype comes from an adult with an advanced solid tumor such as melanoma, head and neck, liver or kidney cancer. The chain joins TRBV5-8 to TRBJ1-2; D gene unclear. The chain's CDR3 is CASSPREDYGYTF. Here the CDR3 DNA reads TGTGCCAGCAGCCCGAGAGAGGACTATGGCTACACCTTC. The variable domain in full, completed from reference TRBV5-8 and TRBJ1-2, reads EAGVTQSPTHLIKTRGQQATLRCSPISGHTSVYWYQQALGLGLQFLLWYDEGEERNRGNFPPRFSGRQFPNYSSELNVNALELEDSALYLCASSPREDYGYTFGSGTRLTVV.